This TCR beta chain was captured in a study of blood T cell repertoires in COVID-19. A single count supports this clone. Clones were read by immunoSEQ multiplex PCR, and TCRdb kept only the in-frame ones, dropping some. The repertoire holds around 200,000 clones, 70% to 90% seen once, with roughly 12% in the top ten. The length of the CDR3 is 16 residues. Sequenced input: peripheral blood. The rearrangement uses TRBV12-2 and TRBJ1-5; the D call in the table, TRBD1, was not verified against the DNA. TRBV12-2 is deemed a pseudogene. The sequence was obtained from a woman aged 18 to 35 who had recovered from COVID-19. DNA of the CDR3: TGTGCAAGTCGCTCCCGGACAGTCGATAGCAATCAGCCCCAGCATTTT. It yields the protein CASRSRTVDSNQPQHF.